These 28 T cell receptor beta chains were sequenced from one sample in a study of OX40 agonist ivuxolimab in advanced cancers. Sequencing used immunoSEQ multiplex PCR; TCRdb keeps in-frame clones, though not all of them. The sample consists of over 10,000 clones, around 87% of them appearing once. The sequencing used CD4+ or CD8+ T cells sorted from blood, collected in a trial of the OX40 agonist ivuxolimab. These receptors were obtained from an adult with an advanced solid tumor such as melanoma, head and neck, liver or kidney cancer.

This clone was seen once. The V gene is TRBV30, the J gene TRBJ2-7; tentatively, D is TRBD1 or TRBD2 (5 bases each). The CDR3 loop spans 12 amino acids. Trimming took off 8 bases at V and 4 bases at J, with 15 bases between the two ends. CDR1 and CDR2 (germline): GTSNPN, SVGIG (reference sequence). The CDR3 spells CAGGPYRYEQYF. As DNA, the CDR3 is TGTGCCGGGGGACCGTACAGGTACGAGCAGTACTTC.

The chain carries TRBV18 and TRBJ2-4; tentatively, D is TRBD1 (5 bases). V shed 3 bases and J shed 0 bases, with 15 bases lying between them. The CDR3 contains 17 residues. Per the germline V gene, CDR1 is KGHSH and CDR2 is LQKENI. The CDR3 DNA follows: TGTGCCAGCTCACCGACAGTATCCGCCTTAGCCAAAAACATTCAGTACTTC. Encoded protein: CASSPTVSALAKNIQYF.

The chain links TRBV7-9 to TRBJ2-7; 7 nucleotides line up with TRBD2. The CDR3 is 15 amino acids. Germline V CDR1 and CDR2: SEHNR, FQNEAQ (reference sequence). Trimming cost V 5 bases and J 0 bases; bases outside gene matches: 7. The CDR3 DNA follows: TGTGCCAGCAGCATCGTCGGGACTACCTCCTACGAGCAGTACTTC. It yields the protein CASSIVGTTSYEQYF. Filled out from reference TRBV7-9 and TRBJ2-7, the complete variable domain reads DTGVSQNPRHKITKRGQNVTFRCDPISEHNRLYWYRQTLGQGPEFLTYFQNEAQLEKSRLLSDRFSAERPKGSFSTLEIQRTEQGDSAMYLCASSIVGTTSYEQYFGPGTRLTVT.

This chain links TRBV6-1 with TRBJ2-5; TRBD1 agrees at 10 bases. This CDR3 contains 16 residues. Losses at the gene ends were 1 base for V and 1 base for J; bases not matched to a gene: 3. The germline gives CDR1 MNHNS, CDR2 SASEGT. The CDR3 DNA follows: TGTGCCAGCAGTGAAGGGACAGGGGGGCTCCAAGAGACCCAGTACTTC. This translates into CASSEGTGGLQETQYF.

In regard to this clone: Sequence at one end of the junction differs from germline and may be a read error. V gene TRBV13 combines with J gene TRBJ2-1; possible D gene TRBD1, 5 bases. CDR1 is PRHDT and CDR2 is FYEKMQ in the germline V gene (reference sequence). This CDR3 is built from 17 residues. The CDR3, as DNA: TGTGCCAGCAGCCTAGGCGTCGGTACAGGAACTTACAATGAGCAGTTCTTC. It yields the protein CASSLGVGTGTYNEQFF.

The chain is built from TRBV20-1 and TRBJ1-6; no clear D gene. The CDR3 runs to 11 residues. Between the trimmed V and J ends, which lost 2 bases and 7 bases, there was a span of 3 bases. Germline V gives CDR1 DFQATT, CDR2 SNEGSKA (reference sequence). CDR3 nucleotide sequence: TGCAGTGCTAGACAGAATTCACCCCTCCACTTT. It is translated as CSARQNSPLHF.

The chain carries TRBV4-2 and TRBJ1-2; D not resolved. Looked up from germline, CDR1 is LGHNA and CDR2 is YNFKEQ. This CDR3 has 14 residues. Trimming took off 0 bases at V and 0 bases at J, with 5 bases between the two ends. CDR3 DNA sequence: TGTGCCAGCAGCCAAGAGGGAACTAACTATGGCTACACCTTC. As protein: CASSQEGTNYGYTF.

The chain combines TRBV4-1 with TRBJ2-5; TRBD2 matches 8 bases. V shed 0 bases and J 5 bases; nucleotides not matched to a gene: 5. CDR1 MGHRA and CDR2 YSYEKL come from the germline V gene. This CDR3 comprises 15 residues. The CDR3 DNA reads TGCGCCAGCAGCCAAGACCGGACTAGCCGGGAGACCCAGTACTTC. Residues: CASSQDRTSRETQYF.

This clone was seen only once. The chain employs TRBV6-5 and TRBJ2-7; D might be TRBD1 (6 bases). Germline-derived CDR1 and CDR2 are MNHEY and SVGAGI. This CDR3 has 14 amino acids. The V end lost 5 bases, the J end lost 2 bases, and 13 bases lay between the germline ends. In DNA, the CDR3 is TGTGCCAGCAGTCCCCAGGGGTTGACCTACGAGCAGTACTTC. It encodes CASSPQGLTYEQYF.

This clone is categorized as medium-sized (0.01 to 0.1%). The rearrangement joins TRBV14 to TRBJ2-1; D may match TRBD1 or TRBD2 (5 bases each). This CDR3 is built from 12 residues. Per the germline V gene, CDR1 is SGHDN and CDR2 is FVKESK. V was trimmed by 1 base and J by 12 bases, leaving 10 bases between them. The CDR3 DNA sequence: TGTGCCAGCAGCCAAGGGATGAGGGGGCAGTTCTTC. Its translation: CASSQGMRGQFF.

The chain links TRBV10-1 to TRBJ2-3, with D unclear. The V end lost 3 bases, the J end lost 3 bases, and 13 bases lay between the germline ends. CDR3 size: 15 residues. Germline V gene lookup returns CDR1 WNHNN and CDR2 SYGVQD (reference sequence). CDR3 in amino acids: CASSDHALLTDTQYF. The CDR3 nucleotides read TGCGCCAGCAGTGATCACGCACTACTAACAGATACGCAGTATTTT.

The gene calls are TRBV7-9 and TRBJ1-3; D unresolved. The germline V gene encodes CDR1 SEHNR and CDR2 FQNEAQ (reference sequence). This CDR3 comprises 15 residues. V lost 0 bases and J lost 4, with 10 bases in between. The CDR3 bases are TGTGCCAGCAGCTTAGCCCGGAAATCGGGAAACACCATATATTTT. It codes for CASSLARKSGNTIYF.

The chain uses TRBV6-5 and TRBJ2-2; unclear D gene. Between the trimmed V and J ends, which lost 2 bases and 5 bases, there was a span of 3 bases. This CDR3 spans 12 amino acids. The germline gives CDR1 MNHEY, CDR2 SVGAGI. The CDR3 nucleotides are TGTGCCAGCAGTTACAGAACCGGGGAGCTGTTTTTT. Protein: CASSYRTGELFF.

The chain links TRBV5-1 to TRBJ2-7; TRBD1 aligns across 8 bases. Germline CDR1 and CDR2: SGHRS and YFSETQ. The V gene end was trimmed by 0 bases and the J gene end by 0 bases; junction bases not matched to a gene: 5. The CDR3 has 16 amino acids. CDR3 in amino acids: CASSLGGQGVSYEQYF. The CDR3 DNA is TGCGCCAGCAGCTTGGGCGGACAGGGCGTCTCCTACGAGCAGTACTTC.

The chain has TRBV28 and TRBJ2-1; D unresolved. The CDR3 sequence is 11 residues long. Germline V CDR1 and CDR2: MDHEN, SYDVKM. Trimming pared 4 bases from V and 6 bases from J, leaving 4 bases between. The CDR3 bases are TGTGCCAGCAGTTGGAGCAATGAGCAGTTCTTC. The encoded protein is CASSWSNEQFF. Based on the CDR3 plus reference TRBV28 and TRBJ2-1, the full variable domain is DVKVTQSSRYLVKRTGEKVFLECVQDMDHENMFWYRQDPGLGLRLIYFSYDVKMKEKGDIPEGYSVSREKKERFSLILESASTNQTSMYLCASSWSNEQFFGPGTRLTVL.

This clone is medium-sized within its sample. This sequence joins TRBV27 and TRBJ1-2, with D possibly being TRBD1 (6 bases). Per germline, CDR1 MNHEY and CDR2 SMNVEV (reference sequence). Trimming shortened V by 0 bases and J by 3 bases, and 11 bases separated the two germline ends. The CDR3 is made up of 15 amino acids. CDR3 nucleotide sequence: TGTGCCAGCAGTTTATCGTCGGGGGCCTACTATGGCTACACCTTC. Its protein product is CASSLSSGAYYGYTF.

Only one count was recorded for this clone. The V and J genes are TRBV15 and TRBJ2-7; 15 bases are shared with TRBD2. V lost 2 bases, J lost 5 bases, and 7 bases stayed unmatched. The CDR3 runs 17 residues. Germline V gives CDR1 LNHNV, CDR2 YYDKDF (reference sequence). The CDR3 reads CATSRPGLAGGYNEQYF. DNA for the CDR3: TGTGCCACCAGCAGACCTGGACTAGCGGGAGGGTACAACGAGCAGTACTTC.

The V and J genes are TRBV27 and TRBJ2-3, with TRBD2 identical over 7 bases. CDR3 length equals 15 residues. The germline V gene encodes CDR1 MNHEY and CDR2 SMNVEV (reference sequence). The V and J ends lost 2 bases and 2 bases, in that order; junction bases with no gene match: 4. CDR3 nucleotides: TGTGCCAGCAGTTTAGGAGCGGGGATCACAGATACGCAGTATTTT. The encoded protein is CASSLGAGITDTQYF.

The chain recombines TRBV19 with TRBJ2-7, with D possibly being TRBD1 (7 bases). CDR1 is LNHDA, CDR2 SQIVND, per germline (reference sequence). Trimming took 5 bases from V and 3 from J, leaving 14 bases between them. This CDR3 comprises 14 residues. CDR3 nucleotides: TGTGCCAGTAGTTGGTCAGGGGGGAACTACGAGCAGTACTTC. This encodes CASSWSGGNYEQYF.

This clone came up a few times. The chain recombines TRBV9 with TRBJ2-2; D may match TRBD1 or TRBD2 (5 bases each). Germline-derived CDR1 and CDR2 are SGDLS and YYNGEE. This CDR3 comprises 14 residues. The ends were cut back, 6 bases at V and 1 base at J, with 10 bases in the middle. CDR3 nucleotide sequence: TGTGCCAGCACGGGACGGATGAACACCGGGGAGCTGTTTTTT. Its translation: CASTGRMNTGELFF.

There are a few counts of this clone. V gene TRBV7-2 combines with J gene TRBJ2-1; 11 bases match TRBD2. Germline CDR1 SGHTA, CDR2 FQGNSA. The CDR3 extends over 18 amino acids. Unmatched junction bases numbered 8, after V lost 2 bases and J lost 2 bases. The CDR3: CASSLRLAGGTTYNEQFF. Here the CDR3 DNA reads TGTGCCAGCAGCTTAAGGCTAGCGGGAGGTACCACCTACAATGAGCAGTTCTTC.

The V call is TRBV6-5, the J call TRBJ2-7, with a weak D call TRBD1 (8 bases). The CDR3 spans 14 residues. Germline CDR1 reads MNHEY; CDR2 reads SVGAGI. Between the trimmed V and J ends, which lost 4 bases and 5 bases, there was a span of 15 bases. The CDR3 loop reads CASSSSQGGDEQYF. The CDR3 DNA is TGTGCCAGCAGTTCTTCACAGGGGGGGGACGAGCAGTACTTC.

This rearrangement joins TRBV27 to TRBJ2-7; D perhaps matches TRBD2 (5 bases). CDR1 and CDR2 from the germline V gene are MNHEY and SMNVEV (reference sequence). The V and J ends lost 7 bases and 3 bases respectively, with 13 bases between them. This CDR3 contains 13 residues. CDR3 region: CASTPEAGYEQYF. Written as DNA, the CDR3 is TGTGCCAGCACCCCGGAGGCGGGCTACGAGCAGTACTTC.

A few counts support this clone. The chain recombines TRBV6-6 with TRBJ2-5; 8 nucleotides agree with TRBD2. Trimming cost V 2 bases and J 3 bases; bases outside gene matches: 8. There are 16 residues in the CDR3. The V gene's germline CDR1 is MNHNY and CDR2 SVGAGI (reference sequence). The CDR3 bases are TGTGCCAGCAGTTACGGGCTAGCGGGTGCGGAAGAGACCCAGTACTTC. It encodes CASSYGLAGAEETQYF.

This sequence joins TRBV7-7 and TRBJ2-1, with TRBD2 matching over 8 bases. Germline values: CDR1 SSHAT, CDR2 FNYEAQ (reference sequence). Trimming at V came to 6 bases and at J to 4 bases, leaving 5 bases not matched to a gene. This CDR3 contains 14 residues. The CDR3 sequence: CASSDQRGYNEQFF. The CDR3 DNA reads as TGTGCCAGCAGTGACCAGCGGGGGTACAATGAGCAGTTCTTC.

V gene TRBV6-6 combines with J gene TRBJ1-1, with 8 bases matching TRBD1. The CDR3 is made up of 15 amino acids. Germline V gene lookup returns CDR1 MNHNY and CDR2 SVGAGI (reference sequence). J lost 0 bases, V lost 8 bases, and 8 bases had no gene match. The CDR3 bases are TGTGCCAGCGGAGACAGGGGTATGATGAACACTGAAGCTTTCTTT. It encodes CASGDRGMMNTEAFF.

The chain is built from TRBV19 and TRBJ1-1, with D unresolved. The CDR3 consists of 14 residues. The ends were cut back, 3 bases at V and 5 bases at J, with 13 bases in the middle. CDR1 is LNHDA and CDR2 is SQIVND in the germline V gene (reference sequence). In DNA form, the CDR3 reads TGTGCCAGTAGTATTGCTGGGATGGGGACTGAAGCTTTCTTT. This sequence encodes CASSIAGMGTEAFF.

The chain joins TRBV7-3 to TRBJ2-7, with D uncertain. Germline V gene lookup returns CDR1 SGHTA and CDR2 FQGTGA. The CDR3 covers 13 residues. V lost 5 bases, J lost 3 bases, and 11 bases lay in between. CDR3 loop: CASSRSPNYEQYF. The CDR3 bases are TGTGCCAGCAGCAGATCCCCGAACTACGAGCAGTACTTC.